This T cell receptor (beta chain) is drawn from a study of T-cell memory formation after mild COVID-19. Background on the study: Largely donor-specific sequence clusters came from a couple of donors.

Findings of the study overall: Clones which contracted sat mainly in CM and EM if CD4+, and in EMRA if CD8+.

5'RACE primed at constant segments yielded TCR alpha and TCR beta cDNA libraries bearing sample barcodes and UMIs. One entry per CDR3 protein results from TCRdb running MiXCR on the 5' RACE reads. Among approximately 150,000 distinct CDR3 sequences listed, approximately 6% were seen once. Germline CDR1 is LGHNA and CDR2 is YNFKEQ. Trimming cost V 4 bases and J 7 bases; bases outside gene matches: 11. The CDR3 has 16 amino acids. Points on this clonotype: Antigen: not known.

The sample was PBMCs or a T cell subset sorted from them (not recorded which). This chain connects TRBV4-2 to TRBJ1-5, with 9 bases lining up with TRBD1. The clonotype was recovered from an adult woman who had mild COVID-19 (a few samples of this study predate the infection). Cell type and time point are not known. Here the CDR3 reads CASSRNRDREGQPQHF. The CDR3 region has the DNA TGTGCCAGCAGCCGAAACCGGGACAGGGAGGGCCAGCCCCAGCATTTT.